The next 14 T cell receptor beta chains were all read from a single sample in a study of lymphopenia after photon versus proton radiotherapy. Produced via immunoSEQ multiplex PCR; TCRdb's table is partial and in-frame only. The sample lists about 19,000 clones; around 90% were seen once. The sequencing here drew on peripheral blood, taken from a patient treated with photon-based radiotherapy. These receptor sequences come from a man aged 55 to 70 with pancreatic cancer.

The chain joins TRBV19 to TRBJ2-6, with D hard to call. Trimming removed 7 bases at V and 1 base at J, with 20 bases between. The CDR3 consists of 18 residues. CDR1 is LNHDA and CDR2 is SQIVND in the germline V gene (reference sequence). The CDR3 DNA is TGTGCCAGTAAGGTGTCGGTCGCCCAAAAATCTGGGGCCAACGTCCTGACTTTC. Translated: CASKVSVAQKSGANVLTF. The complete variable domain, with remaining parts taken from reference TRBV19 and TRBJ2-6, reads DGGITQSPKYLFRKEGQNVTLSCEQNLNHDAMYWYRQDPGQGLRLIYYSQIVNDFQKGDIAEGYSVSREKKESFPLTVTSAQKNPTAFYLCASKVSVAQKSGANVLTFGAGSRLTVL.

The V and J genes are TRBV18 and TRBJ2-5; 11 bases agree with TRBD2. CDR3 length: 17 residues. The V gene's germline CDR1 is KGHSH and CDR2 LQKENI. The trim removed 0 bases at V and 7 bases at J, leaving 10 bases unmatched. The CDR3 sequence: CASSPPVLAGGWVTQYF. In DNA form, the CDR3 reads TGTGCCAGCTCACCACCCGTTCTAGCGGGGGGTTGGGTGACCCAGTACTTC.

The chain recombines TRBV21-1 with TRBJ2-3; the table calls TRBD1, which could not be checked here. TRBV21-1 is a pseudogene. The CDR3 totals 17 residues. CDR3 sequence reads: CASSKATAGSNTDTQYF. CDR3 bases: TGTGCCAGCAGCAAAGCTACGGCAGGGTCTAACACAGATACGCAGTATTTT.

The rearrangement joins TRBV5-6 to TRBJ2-1; the match to TRBD1 covers 10 bases. The CDR3 extends over 17 amino acids. Trimming took 2 bases from V and 3 from J; bases not matched to a gene: 8. CDR1 SGHDT and CDR2 YYEEEE come from the germline V gene. The CDR3 sequence is CASSFIPGTGDYNEQFF. In nucleotides, the CDR3 is TGTGCCAGCAGCTTTATTCCGGGGACAGGGGACTACAATGAGCAGTTCTTC.

The gene calls are TRBV7-3 and TRBJ2-1; the D is unclear. V lost 2 bases to trimming and J lost 10 bases, with 15 bases between them. The CDR3 loop spans 14 amino acids. Germline V gene lookup returns CDR1 SGHTA and CDR2 FQGTGA. The CDR3 DNA reads as TGTGCCAGCAGCTTATGGACGGGCCCTTCGGAGCAGTTCTTC. It codes for CASSLWTGPSEQFF.

This chain connects TRBV5-6 to TRBJ2-5; perhaps TRBD2 as D (5 bases). Germline V lookup: CDR1 SGHDT, CDR2 YYEEEE. The CDR3 spans 15 residues. V lost 4 bases to trimming and J lost 0 bases, with 13 bases between them. CDR3 nucleotides: TGTGCCAGCAGCCGAATCGGGGTGAACCAAGAGACCCAGTACTTC. Translating it yields CASSRIGVNQETQYF.

The chain links TRBV6-6 to TRBJ1-5, with no clear D. Germline CDR1 is MNHNY and CDR2 is SVGAGI (reference sequence). V was trimmed by 0 bases and J by 3 bases, leaving 9 bases between them. The CDR3 length is 15 residues. CDR3 residues: CASSYSPGPNQPQHF. CDR3 nucleotides: TGTGCCAGCAGTTACTCGCCCGGGCCCAATCAGCCCCAGCATTTT.

The chain joins TRBV30 to TRBJ2-7, with TRBD2 as a possible D gene (7 bases). Germline V lookup: CDR1 GTSNPN, CDR2 SVGIG (reference sequence). Trimming shortened V by 0 bases and J by 4 bases, and 13 bases separated the two germline ends. CDR3 length: 14 residues. Here the CDR3 reads CAWSVSGGRYEQYF. The CDR3 DNA sequence: TGTGCCTGGAGTGTCTCGGGGGGCAGGTACGAGCAGTACTTC.

The chain has TRBV5-4 and TRBJ1-2, with D maybe TRBD1 (5 bases). V was trimmed by 2 bases and J by 1 base, leaving 12 bases between them. This CDR3 comprises 15 residues. CDR1 and CDR2 (germline): SGHNT, YYREEE (reference sequence). CDR3 sequence (DNA): TGTGCCAGCAGCTTTCGACAGCCCGTTAACTATGGCTACACCTTC. Translation gives CASSFRQPVNYGYTF.

The V call is TRBV9, the J call TRBJ1-2; no definite D call. The CDR3 covers 14 residues. Germline lookup yields CDR1 SGDLS and CDR2 YYNGEE. V lost 2 bases, J lost 2 bases, and 10 bases lay in between. CDR3 in DNA: TGTGCCAGCAGCGTTTCGGGATCCAACTATGGCTACACCTTC. Translation gives CASSVSGSNYGYTF.

This chain joins TRBV7-2 and TRBJ1-5; 8 bases match TRBD1. This CDR3 is 14 amino acids long. V trimming: 6 bases; J trimming: 3 bases; junction bases outside the gene matches: 4. CDR1 SGHTA and CDR2 FQGNSA come from the germline V gene. The CDR3 loop is CASSSDRDNQPQHF. CDR3 nucleotide sequence: TGTGCCAGCAGTTCGGACAGGGACAATCAGCCCCAGCATTTT.

The rearrangement joins TRBV7-2 to TRBJ2-7; D not resolved. The CDR3 is made up of 13 amino acids. V was cut by 4 bases and J by 7 bases, with 14 bases left in between. CDR1 and CDR2 from the germline V gene are SGHTA and FQGNSA. CDR3 DNA: TGTGCCAGCAGCTACCTGACACTGCTGGAGCAGTACTTC. It yields the protein CASSYLTLLEQYF.

This rearrangement joins TRBV30 to TRBJ2-7; 9 bases are a match to TRBD1. Unmatched junction bases numbered 6, after V lost 1 base and J lost 2 bases. The CDR3 has 15 residues. Germline assignment: CDR1 GTSNPN and CDR2 SVGIG (reference sequence). CDR3 nucleotide sequence: TGTGCCTGGAGTGGCAAGGGACAGGGAACCTACGAGCAGTACTTC. It codes for CAWSGKGQGTYEQYF.

The chain employs TRBV6-1 and TRBJ1-1; 8 positions agree with TRBD1. V shed 2 bases, J shed 7 bases, and the junction held 6 bases outside the gene matches. Germline V gene sequence: CDR1 MNHNS, CDR2 SASEGT. The CDR3 contains 14 residues. The DNA for the CDR3 is TGTGCCAGCAGTGAAAGGGGACAGGTTGATGAAGCTTTCTTT. It encodes CASSERGQVDEAFF.